Listed below are T cell receptor beta chains from one sample, sequenced in a study of T cells in Graves' hyperthyroidism and ophthalmopathy. TCRdb analysed the multiplex PCR reads with MiXCR anew, one entry per CDR3 protein. The sample shows 550,000 to 700,000 distinct CDR3 sequences, roughly 14% of them seen only once. Sequenced: blood. All receptors come from a woman aged 40 to 49 with Graves' ophthalmopathy. CDR3s include the opening cysteine and the closing phenylalanine or tryptophan. A D gene is named only where the DNA matches it firmly. Size tells how often a clone was seen (once, few, many) or the class of an expanded clone, and some rows leave it out.

CDR3aa	CDR3nt	abundance	v_gene	j_gene	d_gene
CASSGGQASGRPQETQYF	TGTGCCAGCAGCGGGGGTCAGGCTAGCGGGAGACCCCAAGAGACCCAGTACTTC	few	TRBV11-1	TRBJ2-5	TRBD2
CASIEQGMYAEAFF	TGTGCCAGCATTGAACAGGGCATGTACGCTGAAGCTTTCTTT	many	TRBV7-9	TRBJ1-1	NA
CASSFFPQGPKNIQYF	TGTGCCAGCAGTTTCTTTCCACAGGGCCCCAAAAACATTCAGTACTTC	NA	TRBV28	TRBJ2-4	NA
CASSNLQGTYGYTF	TGTGCCAGCAGCAACCTACAGGGAACCTATGGCTACACCTTC	NA	TRBV14	TRBJ1-2	NA
CAWSVKTVQANYGYTF	TGTGCCTGGAGTGTAAAAACAGTTCAAGCTAACTATGGCTACACCTTC	few	TRBV30	TRBJ1-2	NA
CASSSGTSGSNEQFF	TGTGCCAGCAGTTCGGGGACTAGCGGTTCCAATGAGCAGTTCTTC	many	TRBV6-5	TRBJ2-1	TRBD2
CASSLGVGEGQETQYF	TGTGCCAGCAGCTTAGGGGTGGGGGAAGGCCAAGAGACCCAGTACTTC	many	TRBV7-2	TRBJ2-5	NA
CASSLLQGWKETQYF	TGTGCCAGCAGCTTGTTGCAGGGATGGAAAGAGACCCAGTACTTC	many	TRBV5-8	TRBJ2-5	NA
CASSSRTSGWTGELFF	TGTGCCAGCAGCTCACGGACTAGCGGGTGGACCGGGGAGCTGTTTTTT	NA	TRBV11-2	TRBJ2-2	TRBD2
CASSDDRSPYEQYF	TGTGCCAGCAGCGACGACAGGTCCCCCTACGAGCAGTACTTC	many	TRBV5-6	TRBJ2-7	NA
CASSYSTTSTGELFF	TGTGCCAGCAGTTACTCGACGACTTCTACCGGGGAGCTGTTTTTT	NA	TRBV6-2/TRBV6-3	TRBJ2-2	NA
CASSLGDAAFF	TGTGCCAGCTCTCTTGGTGATGCGGCTTTCTTT	many	TRBV18	TRBJ1-1	NA
CASSAVSRDTGELFF	TGTGCCAGCAGTGCCGTGTCTCGGGACACCGGGGAGCTGTTTTTT	NA	TRBV2	TRBJ2-2	NA
CASSGDGNYEQYF	TGTGCCAGCAGTGGTGACGGGAACTACGAGCAGTACTTC	NA	TRBV6-1	TRBJ2-7	NA
CASSLRRTGELFF	TGCGCCAGCAGCTTGAGGCGCACCGGGGAGCTGTTTTTT	few	TRBV5-1	TRBJ2-2	NA
CASSVQRRETQYF	TGTGCCAGTAGTGTACAAAGACGGGAGACCCAGTACTTC	few	TRBV19	TRBJ2-5	NA
CASSSHAVEAFF	TGTGCCAGCAGCTCCCACGCCGTAGAGGCTTTCTTT	many	TRBV7-9	TRBJ1-1	NA
CASSTHGSEQYF	TGCGCCAGCAGCACGCATGGTTCCGAGCAGTACTTC	NA	TRBV5-1	TRBJ2-7	NA
CASSGLAYPQETQYF	TGTGCCAGCTCAGGACTAGCGTATCCTCAAGAGACCCAGTACTTC	few	TRBV18	TRBJ2-5	TRBD2
CAISELATSYEQYF	TGTGCCATCAGTGAACTAGCGACCTCCTACGAGCAGTACTTC	many	TRBV10-3	TRBJ2-7	TRBD2
CASSPTGGHSYEQYF	TGTGCCAGCAGCCCTACAGGGGGCCATTCCTACGAGCAGTACTTC	many	TRBV7-3	TRBJ2-7	TRBD1
CAWIPGMMSHEQYF	TGTGCCTGGATCCCCGGTATGATGAGCCACGAGCAGTACTTC	NA	TRBV30	TRBJ2-7	NA
CASSTQWDTEAFF	TGTGCCAGCAGCACTCAGTGGGACACTGAAGCTTTCTTT	many	TRBV6-5	TRBJ1-1	NA
CAWRSLGGSWNTGELFF	TGTGCCTGGAGGAGTCTGGGCGGGAGTTGGAACACCGGGGAGCTGTTTTTT	many	TRBV30	TRBJ2-2	TRBD2
CASSYQKLAKNIQYF	TGTGCCAGCAGTTACCAGAAACTAGCCAAAAACATTCAGTACTTC	many	TRBV6-5	TRBJ2-4	NA
CASSVFSAGQGNSPLHF	TGTGCCAGCAGCGTATTCTCCGCAGGACAGGGAAATTCACCCCTCCACTTT	many	TRBV9	TRBJ1-6	TRBD1
CASTRGDRAYEQYF	TGTGCCAGCACCCGCGGGGATAGGGCCTACGAGCAGTACTTC	many	TRBV28	TRBJ2-7	NA
CSGFSGRGTGELFF	TGCAGCGGTTTCAGCGGGAGGGGCACCGGGGAGCTGTTTTTT	few	TRBV29-1	TRBJ2-2	TRBD2